The present T cell receptor beta chain was sequenced within a study of beta chain features in type 1 diabetes. Whole-study results and caveats: The study found fewer insertions and more deletions at VDJ junctions in type 1 diabetes patients. The naive, central memory and Treg TCRB repertoires showed an apparent similarity that was greater among patients than among healthy donors. Type 1 diabetes patients had TCRB CDR3s that were shorter (moderately but significantly so) in all four CD4+ subsets.

This clone was picked up a small number of times. Its antigen is unidentified. TCRB transcripts that were expressed got sequenced, as all of the isolated RNA had been reverse transcribed. Only in-frame clones appear in the TCRdb table, and some are missing; sequencing was by immunoSEQ multiplex PCR. Of some 350,000 clones listed, roughly 14% were seen once; the top ten hold about 0.016%. The specimen was naive CD4+ T cells from blood. This receptor was identified in a woman between 18 and 29 years old with type 1 diabetes.

In DNA form, the CDR3 reads TGTGCCAGCAGCGTGGGGGGACAGGGGATTCGTGGCTACACCTTC. Translating it yields CASSVGGQGIRGYTF. The chain combines TRBV7-9 with TRBJ1-2; 10 bases are shared with TRBD1. The germline CDR1 and CDR2 sequences are SEHNR and FQNEAQ (reference sequence). The CDR3 covers 15 residues. Losses at the gene ends were 5 bases for V and 7 bases for J; bases not matched to a gene: 10. Together with reference TRBV7-9 and TRBJ1-2, the CDR3 gives the full variable domain: DTGVSQNPRHKITKRGQNVTFRCDPISEHNRLYWYRQTLGQGPEFLTYFQNEAQLEKSRLLSDRFSAERPKGSFSTLEIQRTEQGDSAMYLCASSVGGQGIRGYTFGSGTRLTVV.